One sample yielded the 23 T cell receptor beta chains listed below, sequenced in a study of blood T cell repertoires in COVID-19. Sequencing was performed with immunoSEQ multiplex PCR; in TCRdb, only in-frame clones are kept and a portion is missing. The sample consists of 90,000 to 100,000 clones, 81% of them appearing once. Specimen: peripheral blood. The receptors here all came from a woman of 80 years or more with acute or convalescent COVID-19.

The CDR3 protein is CASSSVPNEKLFF. CDR3 nucleotide sequence: TGTGCCAGCAGCTCGGTACCTAATGAAAAACTGTTTTTT. The gene calls are TRBV7-9 and TRBJ1-4; no definite D call. Per the germline V gene, CDR1 is SEHNR and CDR2 is FQNEAQ (reference sequence). The CDR3 runs 13 residues. The V end lost 4 bases, the J end lost 3 bases, and 6 bases lay between the germline ends. The variable domain in full, with the rest retrieved from reference TRBV7-9 and TRBJ1-4, is DTGVSQNPRHKITKRGQNVTFRCDPISEHNRLYWYRQTLGQGPEFLTYFQNEAQLEKSRLLSDRFSAERPKGSFSTLEIQRTEQGDSAMYLCASSSVPNEKLFFGSGTQLSVL.

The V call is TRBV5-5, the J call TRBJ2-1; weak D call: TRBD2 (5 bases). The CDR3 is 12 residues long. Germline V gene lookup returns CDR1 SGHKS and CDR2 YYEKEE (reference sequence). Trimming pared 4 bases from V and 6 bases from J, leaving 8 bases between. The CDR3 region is CASSRTGNEQFF. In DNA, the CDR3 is TGTGCCAGCAGCCGGACTGGCAATGAGCAGTTCTTC.

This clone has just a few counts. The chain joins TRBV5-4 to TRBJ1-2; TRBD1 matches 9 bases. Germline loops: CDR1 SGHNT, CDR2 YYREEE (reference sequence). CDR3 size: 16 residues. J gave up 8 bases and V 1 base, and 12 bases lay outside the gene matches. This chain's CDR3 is CASSLRGQGSFGGYTF. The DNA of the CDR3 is TGTGCCAGCAGCTTGCGTGGACAGGGGTCTTTTGGCGGCTACACCTTC.

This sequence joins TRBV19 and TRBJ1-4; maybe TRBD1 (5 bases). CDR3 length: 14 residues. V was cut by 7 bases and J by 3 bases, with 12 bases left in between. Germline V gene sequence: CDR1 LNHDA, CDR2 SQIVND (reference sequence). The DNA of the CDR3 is TGTGCCAGTACATCTAGGGGCCCTAATGAAAAACTGTTTTTT. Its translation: CASTSRGPNEKLFF.

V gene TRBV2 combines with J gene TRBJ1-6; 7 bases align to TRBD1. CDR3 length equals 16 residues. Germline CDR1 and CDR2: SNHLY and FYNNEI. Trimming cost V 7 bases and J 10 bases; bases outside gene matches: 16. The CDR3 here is CASIKDRQGRGSPLHF. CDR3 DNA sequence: TGTGCCAGCATAAAGGACAGACAGGGTAGAGGGTCACCCCTCCACTTT.

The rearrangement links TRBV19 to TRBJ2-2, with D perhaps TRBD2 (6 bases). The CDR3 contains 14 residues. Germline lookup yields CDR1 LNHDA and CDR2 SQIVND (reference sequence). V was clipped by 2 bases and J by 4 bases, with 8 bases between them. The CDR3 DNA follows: TGTGCCAGTAGTATAAATAGCGGCACCGGGGAGCTGTTTTTT. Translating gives CASSINSGTGELFF. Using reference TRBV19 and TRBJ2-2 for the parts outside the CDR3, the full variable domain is DGGITQSPKYLFRKEGQNVTLSCEQNLNHDAMYWYRQDPGQGLRLIYYSQIVNDFQKGDIAEGYSVSREKKESFPLTVTSAQKNPTAFYLCASSINSGTGELFFGEGSRLTVL.

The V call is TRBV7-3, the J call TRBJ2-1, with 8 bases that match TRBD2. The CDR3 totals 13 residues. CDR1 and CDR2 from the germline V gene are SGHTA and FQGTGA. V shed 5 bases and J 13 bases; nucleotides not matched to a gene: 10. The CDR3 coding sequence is TGTGCCAGCAGCCTGCCGGGACTAGGAGGTCAGTTCTTC. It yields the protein CASSLPGLGGQFF. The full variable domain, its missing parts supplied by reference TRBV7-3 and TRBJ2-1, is GAGVSQTPSNKVTEKGKYVELRCDPISGHTALYWYRQSLGQGPEFLIYFQGTGAADDSGLPNDRFFAVRPEGSVSTLKIQRTERGDSAVYLCASSLPGLGGQFFGPGTRLTVL.

The CDR3 loop is CASSPTRQSNYGYTF. For the CDR3, the DNA is TGTGCCAGCAGCCCAACCCGACAGAGTAACTATGGCTACACCTTC. The rearrangement links TRBV7-2 to TRBJ1-2; tentatively, D is TRBD1 (5 bases). V was pared by 5 bases and J by 1 base, with 14 bases between. CDR1 SGHTA and CDR2 FQGNSA come from the germline V gene. The CDR3 loop spans 15 amino acids.

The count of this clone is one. Here the CDR3 DNA reads TGTGCCAGCAGCCAAAGTTCGGGACTAGCCTCCTACGAGCAGTACTTC. Translation gives CASSQSSGLASYEQYF. J is TRBJ2-7 and V is TRBV3-1 (or the pseudogene TRBV3-2); 9 nucleotides agree with TRBD2. V gave up 2 bases and J gave up 0 bases; unmatched junction bases: 5. Germline CDR1 and CDR2: LGHDT and YNNKEL (reference sequence). CDR3 length: 16 residues.

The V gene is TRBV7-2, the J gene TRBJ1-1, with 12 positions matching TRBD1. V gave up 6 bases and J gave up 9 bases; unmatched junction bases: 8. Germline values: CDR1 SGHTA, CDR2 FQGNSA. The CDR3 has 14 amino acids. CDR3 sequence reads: CASRNRDRGRKAFF. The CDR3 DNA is TGTGCCAGCAGGAACCGGGACAGGGGGCGGAAAGCTTTCTTT.

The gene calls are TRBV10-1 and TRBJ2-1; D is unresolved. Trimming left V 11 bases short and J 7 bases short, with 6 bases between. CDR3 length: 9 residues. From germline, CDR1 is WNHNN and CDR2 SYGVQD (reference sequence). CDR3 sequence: CAEENEQFF. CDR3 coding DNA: TGCGCCGAGGAAAATGAGCAGTTCTTC.

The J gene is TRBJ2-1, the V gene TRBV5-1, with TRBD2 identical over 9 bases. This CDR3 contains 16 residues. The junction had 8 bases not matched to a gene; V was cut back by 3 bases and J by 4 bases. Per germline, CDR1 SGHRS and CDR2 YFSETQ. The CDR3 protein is CASSSQMTSGYNEQFF. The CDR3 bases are TGCGCCAGCAGCTCACAGATGACTAGCGGATACAATGAGCAGTTCTTC. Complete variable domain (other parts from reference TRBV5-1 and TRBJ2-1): KAGVTQTPRYLIKTRGQQVTLSCSPISGHRSVSWYQQTPGQGLQFLFEYFSETQRNKGNFPGRFSGRQFSNSRSEMNVSTLELGDSALYLCASSSQMTSGYNEQFFGPGTRLTVL.

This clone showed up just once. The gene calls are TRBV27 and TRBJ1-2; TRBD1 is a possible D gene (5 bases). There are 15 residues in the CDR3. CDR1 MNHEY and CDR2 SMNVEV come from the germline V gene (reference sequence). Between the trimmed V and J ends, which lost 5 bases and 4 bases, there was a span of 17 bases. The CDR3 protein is CASSLGGGKGYGYTF. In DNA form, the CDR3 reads TGTGCCAGCAGTCTTGGGGGAGGGAAAGGCTATGGCTACACCTTC.

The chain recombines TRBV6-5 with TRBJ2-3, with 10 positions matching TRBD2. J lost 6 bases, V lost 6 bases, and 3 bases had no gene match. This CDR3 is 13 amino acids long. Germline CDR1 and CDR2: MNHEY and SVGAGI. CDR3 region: CASRRLAGDTQYF. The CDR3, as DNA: TGTGCCAGCAGAAGACTAGCGGGTGATACGCAGTATTTT.

The CDR3: CASSEPQGGVGGYTF. CDR3 DNA: TGTGCCAGCAGTGAACCGCAGGGTGGGGTGGGTGGCTACACCTTC. This chain joins TRBV2 and TRBJ1-2; D possibly corresponds to TRBD1 (5 bases). Germline CDR1 and CDR2: SNHLY and FYNNEI. CDR3 size: 15 residues. V was trimmed by 2 bases and J by 7 bases, leaving 17 bases between them.

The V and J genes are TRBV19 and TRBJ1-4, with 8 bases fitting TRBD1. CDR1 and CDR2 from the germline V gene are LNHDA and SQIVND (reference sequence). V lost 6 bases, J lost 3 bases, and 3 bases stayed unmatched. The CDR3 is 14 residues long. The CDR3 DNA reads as TGTGCCAGTAGCCCACAGGGGGCTAATGAAAAACTGTTTTTT. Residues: CASSPQGANEKLFF.

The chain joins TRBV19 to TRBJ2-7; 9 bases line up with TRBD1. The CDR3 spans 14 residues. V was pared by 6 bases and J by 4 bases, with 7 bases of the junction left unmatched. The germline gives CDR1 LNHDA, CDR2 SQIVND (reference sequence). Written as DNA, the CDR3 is TGTGCCAGTAGACCCGGACAGGGGCGGTACGAGCAGTACTTC. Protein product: CASRPGQGRYEQYF.

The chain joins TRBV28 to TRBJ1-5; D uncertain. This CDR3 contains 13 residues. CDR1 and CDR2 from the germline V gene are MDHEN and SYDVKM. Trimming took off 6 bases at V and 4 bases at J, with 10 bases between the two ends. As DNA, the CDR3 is TGTGCCAGCAGACCAGGACTAAATCAGCCCCAGCATTTT. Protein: CASRPGLNQPQHF.

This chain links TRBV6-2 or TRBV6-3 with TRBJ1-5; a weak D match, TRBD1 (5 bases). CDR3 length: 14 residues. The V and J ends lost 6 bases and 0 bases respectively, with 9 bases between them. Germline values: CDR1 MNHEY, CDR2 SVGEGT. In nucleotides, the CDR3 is TGTGCCAGCAGCTATGACAGTAGCAATCAGCCCCAGCATTTT. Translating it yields CASSYDSSNQPQHF.

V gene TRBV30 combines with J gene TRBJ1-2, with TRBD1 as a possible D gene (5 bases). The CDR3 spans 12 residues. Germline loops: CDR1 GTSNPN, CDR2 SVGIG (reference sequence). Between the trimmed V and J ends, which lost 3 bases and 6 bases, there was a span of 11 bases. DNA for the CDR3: TGTGCCTGGAGCGGGGGAATACATGGCTACACCTTC. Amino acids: CAWSGGIHGYTF.

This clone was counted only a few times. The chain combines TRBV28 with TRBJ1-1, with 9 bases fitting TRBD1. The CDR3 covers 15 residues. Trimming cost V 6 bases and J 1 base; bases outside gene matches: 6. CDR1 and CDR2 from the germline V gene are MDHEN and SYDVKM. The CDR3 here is CASRTGGVRNTEAFF. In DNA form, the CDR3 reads TGTGCCAGCAGAACAGGGGGCGTAAGGAACACTGAAGCTTTCTTT.

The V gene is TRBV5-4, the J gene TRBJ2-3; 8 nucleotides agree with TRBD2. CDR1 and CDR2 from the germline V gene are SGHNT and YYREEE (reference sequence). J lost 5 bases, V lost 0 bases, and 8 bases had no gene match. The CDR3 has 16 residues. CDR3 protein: CASSLGSGRGEDTQYF. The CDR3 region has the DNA TGTGCCAGCAGCTTGGGAAGTGGGCGGGGGGAAGATACGCAGTATTTT. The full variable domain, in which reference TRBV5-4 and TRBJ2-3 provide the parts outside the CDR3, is ETGVTQSPTHLIKTRGQQVTLRCSSQSGHNTVSWYQQALGQGPQFIFQYYREEENGRGNFPPRFSGLQFPNYSSELNVNALELDDSALYLCASSLGSGRGEDTQYFGPGTRLTVL.

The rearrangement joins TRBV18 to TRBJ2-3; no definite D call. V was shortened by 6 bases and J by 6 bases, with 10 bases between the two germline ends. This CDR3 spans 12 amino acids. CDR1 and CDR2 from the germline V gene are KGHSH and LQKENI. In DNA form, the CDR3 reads TGTGCCAGCTCGCCGACTGGGGATACGCAGTATTTT. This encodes CASSPTGDTQYF.